This TCR beta chain comes out of a study of blood T cell repertoires in COVID-19. The CDR3 is made up of 13 amino acids. The V end lost 5 bases, the J end lost 5 bases, and 12 bases lay between the germline ends. CDR1 is SGHTA and CDR2 is FQGTGA in the germline V gene. Original handling: The assay estimated nucleated cells by amplifying reference gene primers. Method: immunoSEQ multiplex PCR; TCRdb's copy keeps in-frame clones and lacks some. Clonal size and the V and J genes are those of that table, whereas D and trimming came from the DNA. This sample has about 260,000 clones, with approximately 89% found just once.

The receptor comes from a woman in her fifties or sixties with acute or convalescent COVID-19. The J gene is TRBJ2-5, the V gene TRBV7-3; D is undetermined. The sample taken for sequencing was peripheral blood. The CDR3 nucleotides are TGTGCCAGCAGCCCCCGACTTGATGAGACCCAGTACTTC. As protein: CASSPRLDETQYF.